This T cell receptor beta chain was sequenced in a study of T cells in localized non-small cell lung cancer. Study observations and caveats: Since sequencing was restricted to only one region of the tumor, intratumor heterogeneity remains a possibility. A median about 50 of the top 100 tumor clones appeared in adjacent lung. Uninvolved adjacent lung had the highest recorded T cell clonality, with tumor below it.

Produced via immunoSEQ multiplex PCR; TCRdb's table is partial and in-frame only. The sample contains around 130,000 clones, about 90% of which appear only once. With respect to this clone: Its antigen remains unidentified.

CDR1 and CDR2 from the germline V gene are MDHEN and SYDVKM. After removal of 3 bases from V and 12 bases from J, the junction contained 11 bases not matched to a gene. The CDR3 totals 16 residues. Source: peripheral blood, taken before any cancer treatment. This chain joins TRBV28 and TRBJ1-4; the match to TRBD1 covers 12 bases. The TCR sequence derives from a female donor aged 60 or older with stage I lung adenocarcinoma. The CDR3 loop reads CASSLAGTGGLRELFF. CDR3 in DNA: TGTGCCAGCAGTTTGGCCGGGACAGGGGGCTTGAGGGAACTGTTTTTT.